This TCR beta chain originates from a study of monozygotic twins with inflammatory bowel disease. Study results and limitations: Individual T cell subtypes were not distinguishable. The sharing of clonotypes with others was lower in IBD patients than in healthy twins, especially with disease activity.

TCRdb reprocessed the 5' RACE reads and stores each CDR3 protein as one record, lacking DNA. The listing records around 380,000 distinct CDR3 sequences. The blood volume drawn from each donor was 2 to 3 ml. Details on this clonotype: Its specificity is unknown.

The CDR3 covers 13 residues. CDR1 and CDR2 (germline): MDHEN, SYDVKM. The J gene is TRBJ1-5, the V gene TRBV28; TCRdb outputs TRBD1, but without DNA this stays unchecked. The sequenced sample consisted of blood. This TCR was sampled from a human donor with ulcerative colitis or Crohn's disease, or a healthy co-twin of an affected twin (not recorded which). CDR3 sequence reads: CASSTGGPQPQHF.